This T cell receptor (beta chain) was identified in a study of identical twins. TCRdb fed the 5' RACE reads into MiXCR, producing one record per CDR3 protein. The data show approximately 220,000 distinct CDR3 sequences, 7.5% seen once. Per germline, CDR1 MDHEN and CDR2 SYDVKM. CDR3 length: 14 amino acids. V was shortened by 6 bases and J by 0 bases, with 9 bases between the two germline ends. The sample holds many counts of this clonotype. This sample also belongs to another study, concerning yellow fever vaccine responses in identical twins.

V is TRBV28 and J is TRBJ1-5, with D unclear. The sample was CD8+ T cells sorted from blood. This sequence originates from a young woman in good health. This CDR3 reads CASRKVDSNQPQHF. CDR3 DNA sequence: TGTGCCAGCAGAAAAGTGGATAGCAATCAGCCCCAGCATTTT. Full variable domain (rest looked up from reference TRBV28 and TRBJ1-5): DVKVTQSSRYLVKRTGEKVFLECVQDMDHENMFWYRQDPGLGLRLIYFSYDVKMKEKGDIPEGYSVSREKKERFSLILESASTNQTSMYLCASRKVDSNQPQHFGDGTRLSIL.